This is a list of T cell receptor beta chains from one sample in a study of blood T cell repertoires in COVID-19. The assay was immunoSEQ multiplex PCR, and TCRdb's table has in-frame clones only and misses some. The data contain tens of thousands of clones, about 84% of them singletons. Sequencing input: peripheral blood. These receptors were collected from a human donor in a cohort sampled during active COVID-19. The CDR3 runs from the conserved cysteine through the conserved F or W. A D gene is named only where the DNA matches it firmly. Part of the rows lack a size; the others show once, few, many or a class for expanded clones.

J gene: TRBJ2-2; V gene: TRBV7-6; D gene: NA; clone size: NA; CDR3 protein: CASQSRDTGELFF; CDR3 DNA: TGTGCCAGCCAGTCCAGGGACACCGGGGAGCTGTTTTTT
J gene: TRBJ2-7; V gene: TRBV6-2/TRBV6-3; D gene: NA; clone size: NA; CDR3 protein: CASSYPGEGSYEQYF; CDR3 DNA: TGTGCCAGCAGTTATCCCGGGGAAGGATCCTACGAGCAGTACTTC
J gene: TRBJ1-1; V gene: TRBV6-2/TRBV6-3; D gene: NA; clone size: NA; CDR3 protein: CASSLRHLWRGGMNTEAFF; CDR3 DNA: TGTGCCAGCAGTTTGAGACATCTTTGGCGCGGGGGAATGAACACTGAAGCTTTCTTT
J gene: TRBJ2-1; V gene: TRBV7-2; D gene: NA; clone size: NA; CDR3 protein: CASSFFAGANEQFF; CDR3 DNA: TGTGCCAGCAGCTTTTTTGCTGGGGCTAATGAGCAGTTCTTC
J gene: TRBJ1-1; V gene: TRBV2; D gene: TRBD1; clone size: NA; CDR3 protein: CASSATGRTEAFF; CDR3 DNA: TGTGCCAGCAGTGCGACAGGGCGGACTGAAGCTTTCTTT
J gene: TRBJ1-1; V gene: TRBV12-3/TRBV12-4; D gene: NA; clone size: NA; CDR3 protein: CASSLAWNTEAFF; CDR3 DNA: TGTGCCAGCAGTTTGGCCTGGAACACTGAAGCTTTCTTT
J gene: TRBJ2-1; V gene: TRBV6-5; D gene: NA; clone size: NA; CDR3 protein: CASRLPGLYNEQFF; CDR3 DNA: TGTGCCAGCAGGCTACCGGGACTTTACAATGAGCAGTTCTTC
J gene: TRBJ2-7; V gene: TRBV6-5; D gene: TRBD1; clone size: NA; CDR3 protein: CASSYRDRGSYEQYF; CDR3 DNA: TGTGCCAGCAGTTACCGTGACAGGGGCTCGTACGAGCAGTACTTC
J gene: TRBJ2-2; V gene: TRBV19; D gene: NA; clone size: NA; CDR3 protein: CASAGDFSGNTGELFF; CDR3 DNA: TGTGCCAGTGCCGGGGACTTTTCCGGGAACACCGGGGAGCTGTTTTTT
J gene: TRBJ1-4; V gene: TRBV12-3/TRBV12-4; D gene: NA; clone size: NA; CDR3 protein: CASSSQNEKLFF; CDR3 DNA: TGTGCCAGCAGTTCCCAGAATGAAAAACTGTTTTTT
J gene: TRBJ1-2; V gene: TRBV5-1; D gene: TRBD1; clone size: NA; CDR3 protein: CASSLTPRTGGDYGYTF; CDR3 DNA: TGCGCCAGCAGCTTAACTCCGAGGACAGGGGGCGACTATGGCTACACCTTC
J gene: TRBJ2-5; V gene: TRBV11-2; D gene: NA; clone size: NA; CDR3 protein: CASSRGQQETQYF; CDR3 DNA: TGTGCCAGCAGCCGCGGACAGCAAGAGACCCAGTACTTC
J gene: TRBJ2-1; V gene: TRBV7-2; D gene: TRBD1; clone size: few; CDR3 protein: CASSTGTGVIGQFF; CDR3 DNA: TGTGCCAGCAGCACCGGGACAGGAGTAATTGGGCAGTTCTTC
J gene: TRBJ1-2; V gene: TRBV2; D gene: NA; clone size: NA; CDR3 protein: CASTTTPGGSYTF; CDR3 DNA: TGTGCCAGCACCACGACTCCGGGGGGTAGCTACACCTTC
J gene: TRBJ1-1; V gene: TRBV5-6; D gene: NA; clone size: NA; CDR3 protein: CASSFSGTEAFF; CDR3 DNA: TGTGCCAGCAGCTTTTCAGGAACTGAAGCTTTCTTT
J gene: TRBJ1-3; V gene: TRBV4-1; D gene: TRBD1; clone size: once; CDR3 protein: CASSAFNWQGVIFSGNTIYF; CDR3 DNA: TGCGCCAGCAGCGCCTTTAATTGGCAGGGGGTAATATTCTCTGGAAACACCATATATTTT
J gene: TRBJ2-7; V gene: TRBV6-9; D gene: TRBD1; clone size: NA; CDR3 protein: CASSYWTGYEQYF; CDR3 DNA: TGTGCCAGCAGTTATTGGACAGGGTACGAGCAGTACTTC
J gene: TRBJ2-3; V gene: TRBV24-1; D gene: TRBD2; clone size: once; CDR3 protein: CATSVPSGSGTDTQYF; CDR3 DNA: TGTGCCACCAGTGTACCTAGCGGGAGTGGCACAGATACGCAGTATTTT
J gene: TRBJ1-1; V gene: TRBV5-5; D gene: TRBD1; clone size: NA; CDR3 protein: CASRAGQEGNTEAFF; CDR3 DNA: TGTGCCAGCAGAGCCGGACAGGAGGGGAACACTGAAGCTTTCTTT
J gene: TRBJ1-4; V gene: TRBV29-1; D gene: TRBD1; clone size: NA; CDR3 protein: CSVETGEKLFF; CDR3 DNA: TGCAGCGTTGAGACAGGGGAAAAACTGTTTTTT
J gene: TRBJ2-5; V gene: TRBV10-2; D gene: TRBD2; clone size: NA; CDR3 protein: CASGLAGETQYF; CDR3 DNA: TGCGCCAGCGGACTAGCGGGAGAGACCCAGTACTTC
J gene: TRBJ2-3; V gene: TRBV9; D gene: TRBD2; clone size: NA; CDR3 protein: CASSPTSGSTDTQYF; CDR3 DNA: TGTGCCAGCAGCCCAACTAGCGGGAGCACAGATACGCAGTATTTT
J gene: TRBJ2-2; V gene: TRBV7-9; D gene: NA; clone size: NA; CDR3 protein: CASSPRQALDTGELFF; CDR3 DNA: TGTGCCAGCAGCCCCAGACAGGCCCTCGACACCGGGGAGCTGTTTTTT
J gene: TRBJ2-7; V gene: TRBV7-2; D gene: NA; clone size: NA; CDR3 protein: CASSLATGESYEQYF; CDR3 DNA: TGTGCCAGCAGCTTAGCTACGGGGGAGTCCTACGAGCAGTACTTC
J gene: TRBJ2-2; V gene: TRBV5-1; D gene: TRBD2; clone size: many; CDR3 protein: CASLGGSGSITGELFF; CDR3 DNA: TGCGCCAGCCTCGGGGGGAGCGGGAGTATTACCGGGGAGCTGTTTTTT
J gene: TRBJ2-5; V gene: TRBV19; D gene: NA; clone size: NA; CDR3 protein: CASSIAQQTQETQYF; CDR3 DNA: TGTGCCAGTAGTATAGCCCAACAGACCCAAGAGACCCAGTACTTC
J gene: TRBJ2-5; V gene: TRBV2; D gene: TRBD2; clone size: NA; CDR3 protein: CASRAGGQETQYF; CDR3 DNA: TGTGCCAGTCGAGCGGGGGGTCAAGAGACCCAGTACTTC
J gene: TRBJ2-5; V gene: TRBV7-2; D gene: TRBD1; clone size: NA; CDR3 protein: CASSPQGGETQYF; CDR3 DNA: TGTGCCAGCAGTCCACAGGGGGGTGAGACCCAGTACTTC
J gene: TRBJ2-5; V gene: TRBV11-2; D gene: TRBD2; clone size: NA; CDR3 protein: CASSFTSGRGETQYF; CDR3 DNA: TGTGCCAGCAGCTTCACTAGCGGGAGGGGGGAGACCCAGTACTTC
J gene: TRBJ1-2; V gene: TRBV7-2; D gene: NA; clone size: NA; CDR3 protein: CASSRPQGPASF; CDR3 DNA: TGTGCCAGCAGCCGGCCACAGGGTCCAGCAAGCTTC
J gene: TRBJ1-5; V gene: TRBV18; D gene: NA; clone size: NA; CDR3 protein: CASSPYGSNQPQHF; CDR3 DNA: TGTGCCAGCTCACCATATGGCAGCAATCAGCCCCAGCATTTT
J gene: TRBJ1-5; V gene: TRBV7-6; D gene: NA; clone size: NA; CDR3 protein: CASSYGQGRNQPQHF; CDR3 DNA: TGTGCCAGCAGCTACGGGCAGGGGCGCAATCAGCCCCAGCATTTT
J gene: TRBJ2-1; V gene: TRBV11-2; D gene: NA; clone size: once; CDR3 protein: CASSTGTWGLNEQFF; CDR3 DNA: TGTGCCAGCAGCACCGGGACCTGGGGGCTCAATGAGCAGTTCTTC
J gene: TRBJ2-7; V gene: TRBV6-1; D gene: NA; clone size: many; CDR3 protein: CASSEGGTSSYEQYF; CDR3 DNA: TGTGCCAGCAGTGAAGGTGGGACAAGCTCCTACGAGCAGTACTTC
J gene: TRBJ2-3; V gene: TRBV2; D gene: TRBD2; clone size: NA; CDR3 protein: CASSQGREGTDTQYF; CDR3 DNA: TGTGCCAGCAGTCAAGGGCGGGAGGGCACAGATACGCAGTATTTT
J gene: TRBJ2-1; V gene: TRBV5-1; D gene: TRBD2; clone size: NA; CDR3 protein: CASSWGLAGRLGEQFF; CDR3 DNA: TGCGCCAGCAGCTGGGGACTAGCGGGGCGCCTCGGGGAGCAGTTCTTC
J gene: TRBJ2-2; V gene: TRBV11-3; D gene: NA; clone size: NA; CDR3 protein: CASSFSATGELFF; CDR3 DNA: TGTGCCAGCAGCTTCTCAGCGACCGGGGAGCTGTTTTTT
J gene: TRBJ1-1; V gene: TRBV18; D gene: TRBD1; clone size: NA; CDR3 protein: CASSPMKTGQYTEAFF; CDR3 DNA: TGTGCCAGCTCACCGATGAAGACAGGGCAGTACACTGAAGCTTTCTTT
J gene: TRBJ1-4; V gene: TRBV5-1; D gene: NA; clone size: NA; CDR3 protein: CASSRIGAGEKLFF; CDR3 DNA: TGCGCCAGCAGCCGGATAGGGGCCGGGGAAAAACTGTTTTTT
J gene: TRBJ1-1; V gene: TRBV5-5; D gene: NA; clone size: few; CDR3 protein: CASGYGATEAFF; CDR3 DNA: TGTGCCAGCGGCTATGGGGCCACTGAAGCTTTCTTT
J gene: TRBJ2-5; V gene: TRBV3-1/TRBV3-2; D gene: TRBD2; clone size: NA; CDR3 protein: CASSQVWRGGQETQYF; CDR3 DNA: TGTGCCAGCAGCCAAGTTTGGCGGGGAGGGCAAGAGACCCAGTACTTC
J gene: TRBJ1-1; V gene: TRBV3-1/TRBV3-2; D gene: NA; clone size: NA; CDR3 protein: CASSRGSLNTEAFF; CDR3 DNA: TGTGCCAGCAGCCGAGGCAGCTTGAACACTGAAGCTTTCTTT
J gene: TRBJ2-5; V gene: TRBV5-6; D gene: TRBD2; clone size: NA; CDR3 protein: CASSRGREETQYF; CDR3 DNA: TGTGCCAGCAGCCGGGGGAGGGAAGAGACCCAGTACTTC
J gene: TRBJ1-1; V gene: TRBV5-1; D gene: NA; clone size: once; CDR3 protein: CASSLDGGSRTEAFF; CDR3 DNA: TGCGCCAGCAGCTTGGACGGGGGTAGTAGGACTGAAGCTTTCTTT
J gene: TRBJ1-5; V gene: TRBV19; D gene: NA; clone size: NA; CDR3 protein: CASSSTQNQPQHF; CDR3 DNA: TGTGCCAGTAGCAGTACACAGAATCAGCCCCAGCATTTT
J gene: TRBJ2-5; V gene: TRBV12-3/TRBV12-4; D gene: NA; clone size: once; CDR3 protein: CASSLRETQYF; CDR3 DNA: TGTGCCAGCAGTTTACGAGAGACCCAGTACTTC
J gene: TRBJ2-1; V gene: TRBV29-1; D gene: NA; clone size: NA; CDR3 protein: CSVELVGNEQFF; CDR3 DNA: TGCAGCGTTGAATTAGTCGGCAATGAGCAGTTCTTC
J gene: TRBJ1-1; V gene: TRBV30; D gene: TRBD1; clone size: NA; CDR3 protein: CAGSTGFTEAFF; CDR3 DNA: TGTGCCGGGTCGACAGGGTTCACTGAAGCTTTCTTT
J gene: TRBJ2-7; V gene: TRBV27; D gene: TRBD1; clone size: few; CDR3 protein: CASSTTGMFDEQYF; CDR3 DNA: TGTGCCAGCAGCACGACAGGGATGTTTGACGAGCAGTACTTC
J gene: TRBJ1-1; V gene: TRBV19; D gene: TRBD1; clone size: few; CDR3 protein: CASLGQGNTEAFF; CDR3 DNA: TGTGCCAGCCTAGGACAGGGGAACACTGAAGCTTTCTTT
J gene: TRBJ1-4; V gene: TRBV4-3; D gene: TRBD1; clone size: NA; CDR3 protein: CASSPGQGNEKLFF; CDR3 DNA: TGCGCCAGCAGCCCGGGACAGGGTAATGAAAAACTGTTTTTT
J gene: TRBJ2-1; V gene: TRBV18; D gene: TRBD1; clone size: NA; CDR3 protein: CASSPPGGSVNNEQFF; CDR3 DNA: TGTGCCAGCTCACCTCCAGGGGGCTCGGTTAACAATGAGCAGTTCTTC